This TCR beta chain originates from a study of technical replicates of blood from four donors. V dropped 1 base and J dropped 0 bases, with 19 bases sitting between them. Per germline, CDR1 SEHNR and CDR2 FQNEAQ (reference sequence). The CDR3 is made up of 18 amino acids. Data came from immunoSEQ multiplex PCR; TCRdb stores just in-frame clones and leaves some out. The sample consists of about 75,000 clones, around 93% of them appearing once. What was sequenced was T cells isolated from PBMCs. The TCR was taken from a human donor in good health. The rearrangement joins TRBV7-9 to TRBJ2-7; D not resolved. CDR3 amino acids: CASSLVAEFRLLSYEQYF. CDR3 nucleotide sequence: TGTGCCAGCAGCTTAGTAGCCGAGTTTAGACTGCTCTCCTACGAGCAGTACTTC. The full variable domain, with the rest looked up from reference TRBV7-9 and TRBJ2-7, is DTGVSQNPRHKITKRGQNVTFRCDPISEHNRLYWYRQTLGQGPEFLTYFQNEAQLEKSRLLSDRFSAERPKGSFSTLEIQRTEQGDSAMYLCASSLVAEFRLLSYEQYFGPGTRLTVT.